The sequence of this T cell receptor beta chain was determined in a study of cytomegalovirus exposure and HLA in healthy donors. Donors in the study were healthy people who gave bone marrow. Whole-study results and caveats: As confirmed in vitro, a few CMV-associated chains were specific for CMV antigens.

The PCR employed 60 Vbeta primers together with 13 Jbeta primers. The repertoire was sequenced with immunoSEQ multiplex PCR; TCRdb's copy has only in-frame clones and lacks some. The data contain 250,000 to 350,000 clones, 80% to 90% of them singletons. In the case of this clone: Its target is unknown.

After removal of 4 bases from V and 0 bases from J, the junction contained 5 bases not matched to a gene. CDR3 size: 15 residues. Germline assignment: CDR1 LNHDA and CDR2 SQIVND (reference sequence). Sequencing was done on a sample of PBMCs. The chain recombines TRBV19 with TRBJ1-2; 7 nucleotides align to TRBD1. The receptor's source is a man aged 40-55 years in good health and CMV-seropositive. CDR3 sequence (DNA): TGTGCCAGTAGTACTCGGGACAGTGCTAACTATGGCTACACCTTC. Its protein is CASSTRDSANYGYTF.